Listed below are T cell receptor beta chains from one sample, sequenced in a study of cytomegalovirus exposure and HLA in healthy donors. This table comes from immunoSEQ multiplex PCR, and its TCRdb copy is limited to in-frame clones, with some not included. The sample includes under 200,000 clones, 84% of them seen just once. The specimen was PBMCs. The receptors here all came from a boy aged 2-15 years in good health and CMV-seronegative. The CDR3 runs from the conserved cysteine through the conserved F or W. D genes are given only for firm matches. Clone size is not always given. Where it is, it says once, few, many or a class for expanded clones.

15 | TRBD2 | TRBJ2-7 | - | TRBV2 | TGTGCCAGCAGCGAGACTAGCGGGAAGCTTCACGAGCAGTACTTC | CASSETSGKLHEQYF
12 | - | TRBJ2-5 | - | TRBV28 | TGTGCCAGCAGCTCAGGCCAAGAGACCCAGTACTTC | CASSSGQETQYF
15 | - | TRBJ2-7 | - | TRBV10-3 | TGTGCCATCAGTGAGCAAACGGGGATAGCTTACGAGCAGTACTTC | CAISEQTGIAYEQYF
15 | - | TRBJ1-1 | - | TRBV7-9 | TGTGCCAGCAGCCCTACGCTACAGGTGAACACTGAAGCTTTCTTT | CASSPTLQVNTEAFF
15 | - | TRBJ2-1 | - | TRBV27 | TGTGCCAGCAGTTTGGACATAAGCTCCTACAATGAGCAGTTCTTC | CASSLDISSYNEQFF
15 | - | TRBJ1-2 | - | TRBV28 | TGTGCCAGCAGTTTATGGGGAGCGGATGTGAATGGCTACACCTTC | CASSLWGADVNGYTF
13 | - | TRBJ1-1 | once | TRBV29-1 | TGCAGCGTTGAATGGGGGCAAGGCACTGAAGCTTTCTTT | CSVEWGQGTEAFF
23 | TRBD1 | TRBJ2-7 | - | TRBV2 | TGTGCCAGCAGCGGCGGGAAGGCCGGGACAGGGGGCGCAAACCCGAACTTCGCCTACGAGCAGTACTTC | CASSGGKAGTGGANPNFAYEQYF
18 | - | TRBJ1-1 | - | TRBV5-1 | TGCGCCAGCAGCCCATGGCGTGGGACACTGGGACTGAACACTGAAGCTTTCTTT | CASSPWRGTLGLNTEAFF
13 | - | TRBJ2-1 | - | TRBV27 | TGTGCCAGCAGTTTGGGACTCGACAATGAGCAGTTCTTC | CASSLGLDNEQFF